A selection of T cell receptor beta chains follows, all from one sample in a study of T cell repertoires in cytomegalovirus infection. TCRdb called the reads again in MiXCR, with one record for every CDR3 protein. The sample consists of roughly 69,000 distinct CDR3 sequences, 20% of them appearing once. The antigens for these receptors are not known. Sequencing was performed on CD8+ T cells from cultured PBMCs, taken from culture after CMV antigen stimulation. These receptors all stem from a human donor in good health (CMV status not recorded). Some clones in this sample may be carry-over from other donors' samples. The CDR3 runs from the conserved cysteine through the conserved F or W. D genes are given only for firm matches. Some rows mark clone size as missing; the rest say once, few, many or name a class of expanded clone.

d_gene: TRBD1
v_gene: TRBV5-6
j_gene: TRBJ1-1
abundance: few
CDR3nt: TGTGCCAGCAGCGAGGAAGTGGACAGGGGGAACACTGAAGCTTTCTTT
CDR3aa: CASSEEVDRGNTEAFF

d_gene: -
v_gene: TRBV7-2
j_gene: TRBJ1-1
abundance: -
CDR3nt: TGTGCCAGCAGCTTAAGAACAGGAATAAACACTGAAGCTTTCTTT
CDR3aa: CASSLRTGINTEAFF

d_gene: -
v_gene: TRBV7-8
j_gene: TRBJ2-3
abundance: -
CDR3nt: TGTGCCAGCAGCTTAGTCGAAAATATAAGAGATACGCAGTATTTT
CDR3aa: CASSLVENIRDTQYF

d_gene: -
v_gene: TRBV4-1
j_gene: TRBJ2-6
abundance: -
CDR3nt: TGTGCCAGCAGCCAAGAACAGGGCGTTGGGGCCAACGTCCTGACTTTC
CDR3aa: CASSQEQGVGANVLTF

d_gene: -
v_gene: TRBV14
j_gene: TRBJ2-5
abundance: -
CDR3nt: TGTGCCAGCAGCCAAGAATGGCCGGCGATTCAAGAGACCCAGTACTTC
CDR3aa: CASSQEWPAIQETQYF

d_gene: -
v_gene: TRBV7-8
j_gene: TRBJ2-1
abundance: few
CDR3nt: TGTGCCAGCAGCTTAGCGTTTAGGAATGAGCAGTTCTTC
CDR3aa: CASSLAFRNEQFF

d_gene: TRBD1
v_gene: TRBV7-9
j_gene: TRBJ2-5
abundance: -
CDR3nt: TGTGCCAGCAGCCAGGGACAGGGGGATAGAGAGACCCAGTACTTC
CDR3aa: CASSQGQGDRETQYF

d_gene: -
v_gene: TRBV29-1
j_gene: TRBJ2-1
abundance: few
CDR3nt: TGCAGCGTTGAAGCACCGAACCACAATGAGCAGTTCTTC
CDR3aa: CSVEAPNHNEQFF

d_gene: TRBD1
v_gene: TRBV18
j_gene: TRBJ1-4
abundance: -
CDR3nt: TGTGCCAGCTCACCACCCGACAGGGAGAGAGAAAAACTGTTTTTT
CDR3aa: CASSPPDREREKLFF

d_gene: -
v_gene: TRBV7-9
j_gene: TRBJ1-2
abundance: -
CDR3nt: TGTGCCAGCAGCCCAGTCGACAGGAGCGCTAACTATGGCTACACCTTC
CDR3aa: CASSPVDRSANYGYTF

d_gene: -
v_gene: TRBV12-3/TRBV12-4
j_gene: TRBJ1-5
abundance: -
CDR3nt: TGTGCCAGCAGTTTAGAGGGGTTCAATCAGCCCCAGCATTTT
CDR3aa: CASSLEGFNQPQHF

d_gene: -
v_gene: TRBV4-2
j_gene: TRBJ1-1
abundance: -
CDR3nt: TGTGCCAGCAGCCAAGCGACAGTAATAGGGCGGCTGAGGACTGAAGCTTTCTTT
CDR3aa: CASSQATVIGRLRTEAFF

d_gene: -
v_gene: TRBV19
j_gene: TRBJ1-5
abundance: -
CDR3nt: TGTGCCAGTACCTCCTGGCAAGGTCAGCCCCAGCATTTT
CDR3aa: CASTSWQGQPQHF

d_gene: -
v_gene: TRBV7-2
j_gene: TRBJ2-2
abundance: -
CDR3nt: TGTGCCAGCAGCTTAGGCGGGCGGAGACTAGAATACAACGGGGAGCTGTTTTTT
CDR3aa: CASSLGGRRLEYNGELFF

d_gene: -
v_gene: TRBV6-6
j_gene: TRBJ2-7
abundance: -
CDR3nt: TGTGCCAGCAGCAAGGGACGGATCCCCCTAGGCGAGCAGTACTTC
CDR3aa: CASSKGRIPLGEQYF

d_gene: -
v_gene: TRBV24-1
j_gene: TRBJ1-4
abundance: -
CDR3nt: TGTGCCACCATCTCTGACAGCCCAACTAATGAAAAACTGTTTTTT
CDR3aa: CATISDSPTNEKLFF

d_gene: -
v_gene: TRBV7-1
j_gene: TRBJ2-5
abundance: -
CDR3nt: TGTGCCAGCAGCTCAGGGGGTTGGGAGACCCAGTACTTC
CDR3aa: CASSSGGWETQYF

d_gene: TRBD1
v_gene: TRBV6-1
j_gene: TRBJ2-7
abundance: -
CDR3nt: TGTGCCAGCAGTGAAGCGGGACAGGGTAGCGACGAGCAGTACTTC
CDR3aa: CASSEAGQGSDEQYF

d_gene: -
v_gene: TRBV2
j_gene: TRBJ2-7
abundance: few
CDR3nt: TGTGCCAGCAGTGGGAACGAGCAGTACTTC
CDR3aa: CASSGNEQYF

d_gene: -
v_gene: TRBV7-4
j_gene: TRBJ1-1
abundance: -
CDR3nt: TGTGCCAGCAGCTCAGGAGCTGAAGCTTTCTTT
CDR3aa: CASSSGAEAFF

d_gene: -
v_gene: TRBV7-8
j_gene: TRBJ2-1
abundance: few
CDR3nt: TGTGCCAGCAGCTTAGCTTGGATAGCGCCGTACAATGAGCAGTTCTTC
CDR3aa: CASSLAWIAPYNEQFF

d_gene: TRBD1
v_gene: TRBV7-8
j_gene: TRBJ1-5
abundance: -
CDR3nt: TGTGCCAGCAGCTCCCAGGGACAGGGAGGGGGCAATCAGCCCCAGCATTTT
CDR3aa: CASSSQGQGGGNQPQHF

d_gene: TRBD2
v_gene: TRBV20-1
j_gene: TRBJ2-5
abundance: few
CDR3nt: TGCAGTGCTAGAGATCCAGCGGGGGGGTGGAAAGAGACCCAGTACTTC
CDR3aa: CSARDPAGGWKETQYF

d_gene: -
v_gene: TRBV7-2
j_gene: TRBJ2-3
abundance: -
CDR3nt: TGTGCCAGCAGGTTAGGGACAGATACGCAGTATTTT
CDR3aa: CASRLGTDTQYF

d_gene: -
v_gene: TRBV12-3/TRBV12-4
j_gene: TRBJ1-2
abundance: few
CDR3nt: TGTGCCAGCAGCCGCCCCGGGGGTAACTATGGCTACACCTTC
CDR3aa: CASSRPGGNYGYTF

d_gene: -
v_gene: TRBV7-2
j_gene: TRBJ1-4
abundance: few
CDR3nt: TGTGCCAGCAGAAGAGCAGGGGTTAATGAAAAACTGTTTTTT
CDR3aa: CASRRAGVNEKLFF

d_gene: -
v_gene: TRBV7-9
j_gene: TRBJ2-3
abundance: -
CDR3nt: TGTGCCAGCAGCCTACCGGAGGGGGACGCAGATACGCAGTATTTT
CDR3aa: CASSLPEGDADTQYF

d_gene: -
v_gene: TRBV5-1
j_gene: TRBJ2-6
abundance: -
CDR3nt: TGCGCCAGCAGCTTGGCAGGGACTGGGGCCAACGTCCTGACTTTC
CDR3aa: CASSLAGTGANVLTF

d_gene: -
v_gene: TRBV7-2
j_gene: TRBJ1-2
abundance: few
CDR3nt: TGTGCCAGCAGCCCAGACAGGCCGCTGGATGGCTACACCTTC
CDR3aa: CASSPDRPLDGYTF

d_gene: -
v_gene: TRBV7-6
j_gene: TRBJ2-1
abundance: -
CDR3nt: TGTGCCAGCAGCTCCACCTGGACGCGGGGCCCTAACAATGAGCAGTTCTTC
CDR3aa: CASSSTWTRGPNNEQFF

d_gene: -
v_gene: TRBV7-2
j_gene: TRBJ2-3
abundance: few
CDR3nt: TGTGCCAGCAAAGCACCCGAAATTACAGATACGCAGTATTTT
CDR3aa: CASKAPEITDTQYF

d_gene: -
v_gene: TRBV12-3/TRBV12-4
j_gene: TRBJ1-1
abundance: few
CDR3nt: TGTGCCAGCAGTCCCCCCGGAGCGGTGAACACTGAAGCTTTCTTT
CDR3aa: CASSPPGAVNTEAFF

d_gene: -
v_gene: TRBV7-9
j_gene: TRBJ1-5
abundance: few
CDR3nt: TGTGCCAGCAGCGACACAGGGAATCAGCCCCAGCATTTT
CDR3aa: CASSDTGNQPQHF

d_gene: -
v_gene: TRBV29-1
j_gene: TRBJ1-1
abundance: few
CDR3nt: TGCAGCGTTGAGGGGGCGGGTGAAGCTTTCTTT
CDR3aa: CSVEGAGEAFF

d_gene: -
v_gene: TRBV7-9
j_gene: TRBJ2-6
abundance: -
CDR3nt: TGTGCCAGCAGCCAAACCGGGACCCTTGCTATCCCTGGGGCCAACGTCCTGACTTTC
CDR3aa: CASSQTGTLAIPGANVLTF

d_gene: -
v_gene: TRBV7-8
j_gene: TRBJ2-3
abundance: -
CDR3nt: TGTGCCAGCAGCTCACCTCCGACCAGCACAGATACGCAGTATTTT
CDR3aa: CASSSPPTSTDTQYF

d_gene: -
v_gene: TRBV7-6
j_gene: TRBJ2-3
abundance: -
CDR3nt: TGTGCCAGCAGCTCCGGGCCGGAGACAAACAGAGATACGCAGTATTTT
CDR3aa: CASSSGPETNRDTQYF

d_gene: TRBD1
v_gene: TRBV7-6
j_gene: TRBJ1-6
abundance: -
CDR3nt: TGTGCCAGCAGTCGGACAGGGAATTCACCCCTCCACTTT
CDR3aa: CASSRTGNSPLHF

d_gene: TRBD2
v_gene: TRBV5-1
j_gene: TRBJ2-7
abundance: -
CDR3nt: TGCGCCAGCAGCTTGGAGCGGGGGCACTACGAGCAGTACTTC
CDR3aa: CASSLERGHYEQYF